This TCR beta chain comes out of a study of blood T cell repertoires in COVID-19. Germline values: CDR1 SGHVS, CDR2 FQNEAQ. Trimming took off 0 bases at V and 1 base at J, with 15 bases between the two ends. CDR3 length: 17 amino acids. Measured with immunoSEQ multiplex PCR; TCRdb has only the in-frame clones, and not every one. This table holds about 400,000 clones, around 90% found once. The receptor was derived from a woman in her thirties or forties with acute COVID-19. The sequenced sample consisted of PBMCs or T cells enriched from blood (not recorded which). The V call is TRBV7-8, the J call TRBJ1-1; D remains ambiguous. This chain's CDR3 is CASSLAGIEGSNTEAFF. CDR3 nucleotides: TGTGCCAGCAGCTTAGCGGGTATCGAGGGTTCGAACACTGAAGCTTTCTTT.